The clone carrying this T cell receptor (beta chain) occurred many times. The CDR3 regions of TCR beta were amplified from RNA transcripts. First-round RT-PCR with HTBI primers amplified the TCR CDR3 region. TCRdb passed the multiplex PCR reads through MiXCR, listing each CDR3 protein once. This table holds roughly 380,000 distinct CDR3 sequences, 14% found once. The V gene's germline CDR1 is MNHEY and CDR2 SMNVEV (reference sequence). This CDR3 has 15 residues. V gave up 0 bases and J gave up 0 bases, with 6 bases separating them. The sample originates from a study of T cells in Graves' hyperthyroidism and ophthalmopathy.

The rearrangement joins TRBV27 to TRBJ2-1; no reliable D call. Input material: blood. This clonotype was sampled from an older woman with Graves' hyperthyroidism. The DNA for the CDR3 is TGTGCCAGCAGTTTATCCCCCCCCTCCTACAATGAGCAGTTCTTC. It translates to CASSLSPPSYNEQFF.